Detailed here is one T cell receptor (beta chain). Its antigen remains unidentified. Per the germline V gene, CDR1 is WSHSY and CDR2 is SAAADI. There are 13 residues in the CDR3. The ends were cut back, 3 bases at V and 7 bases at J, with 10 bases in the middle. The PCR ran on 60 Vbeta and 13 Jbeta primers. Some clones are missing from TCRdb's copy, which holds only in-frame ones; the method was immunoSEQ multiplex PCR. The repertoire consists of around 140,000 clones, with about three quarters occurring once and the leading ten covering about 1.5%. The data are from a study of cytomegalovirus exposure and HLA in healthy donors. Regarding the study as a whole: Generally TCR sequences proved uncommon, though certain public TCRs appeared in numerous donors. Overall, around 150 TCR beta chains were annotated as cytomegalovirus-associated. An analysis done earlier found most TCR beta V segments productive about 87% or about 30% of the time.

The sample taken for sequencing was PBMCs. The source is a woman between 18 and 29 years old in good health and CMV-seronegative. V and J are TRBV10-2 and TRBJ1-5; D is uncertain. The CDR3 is CASSEPPGQPQHF. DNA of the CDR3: TGCGCCAGCAGTGAACCCCCGGGACAGCCCCAGCATTTT.